These T cell receptor beta chains were read from a single sample in a study of beta chain features in type 1 diabetes. Assay: immunoSEQ multiplex PCR; the TCRdb copy retains only in-frame clones and omits some. Of a few hundred thousand clones detected, more than 13% appear once; the ten largest clones hold more than 0.015%. The sample comprised naive CD4+ T cells from blood. The receptors were gathered from a man younger than 40 with type 1 diabetes. The CDR3 runs from the conserved cysteine through the conserved F or W. The D gene is left open where the match is weak. Some rows mark clone size as missing; the rest say once, few, many or name a class of expanded clone.

size | J | V | D | DNA | CDR3
. | TRBJ2-1 | TRBV5-1 | . | TGCGCCAGCAGCTTGGGTCTCCGGGGGGCGAATGAGCAGTTCTTC | CASSLGLRGANEQFF
. | TRBJ2-5 | TRBV18 | . | TGTGCCAGCTCACCGGGGGGTCAAGAGACCCAGTACTTC | CASSPGGQETQYF
few | TRBJ2-2 | TRBV2 | TRBD1 | TGTGCCAGCAGTGGACAGGGAGCTCCCGGGGAGCTGTTTTTT | CASSGQGAPGELFF
few | TRBJ2-7 | TRBV5-4 | TRBD1 | TGTGCCAGCAGCGTTGACAGGGGGCGGTACGAGCAGTACTTC | CASSVDRGRYEQYF
. | TRBJ1-1 | TRBV7-2 | . | TGTGCCAGCAGCTTTAGCTACACTGAAGCTTTCTTT | CASSFSYTEAFF
. | TRBJ2-3 | TRBV5-4 | . | TGTGCCAGCAGGGAGACAGATACGCAGTATTTT | CASRETDTQYF
few | TRBJ2-5 | TRBV5-4 | TRBD2 | TGTGCCAGCAGCACCGCCGGGACTAGGAGAGAGACCCAGTACTTC | CASSTAGTRRETQYF
. | TRBJ1-5 | TRBV7-2 | . | TGTGCCAGCAGCCGGGACACGACTATTGGGCAGCCCCAGCATTTT | CASSRDTTIGQPQHF
few | TRBJ2-1 | TRBV9 | TRBD2 | TGTGCCAGCAGCGTAGAGGGACTAGTGCATGAGCAGTTCTTC | CASSVEGLVHEQFF
few | TRBJ2-5 | TRBV7-9 | . | TGTGCCAGCAGCTTAGACCGGCGGGAAAAAGAGACCCAGTACTTC | CASSLDRREKETQYF
. | TRBJ1-1 | TRBV7-9 | . | TGTGCCAGCAGCTTAGAGTACACCGATGCTTTCTTT | CASSLEYTDAFF
. | TRBJ2-3 | TRBV7-3 | . | TGTGCCAGCAGCTTCTACACAGATACGCAGTATTTT | CASSFYTDTQYF
few | TRBJ2-1 | TRBV5-1 | TRBD2 | TGCGCCAGCAGCCCGGGACTAGCGGGCCTGAGCTCCTACAATGAGCAGTTCTTC | CASSPGLAGLSSYNEQFF
few | TRBJ2-7 | TRBV20-1 | . | TGCAGTGCTACTAAGTACGAGCAGTACTTC | CSATKYEQYF
. | TRBJ1-2 | TRBV5-1 | . | TGCGCCAGCAGCTTGGCCACAGACTATGGCTACACCTTC | CASSLATDYGYTF
few | TRBJ2-3 | TRBV5-4 | TRBD2 | TGTGCCAGCAGTCGGGCTAGCGGCTTCACAGATACGCAGTATTTT | CASSRASGFTDTQYF
few | TRBJ2-4 | TRBV5-1 | . | TGCGCCAGCAGCGTACAGGGGGGGTCGGACATTCAGTACTTC | CASSVQGGSDIQYF
. | TRBJ2-5 | TRBV5-1 | TRBD2 | TGCGCCAGCAGCTTGGCGCTAGCGGAAGAGACCCAGTACTTC | CASSLALAEETQYF
. | TRBJ1-2 | TRBV28 | . | TGTGCCATCGGGCCGGGGTATGGCTACACCTTC | CAIGPGYGYTF
few | TRBJ2-5 | TRBV28 | . | TGTGCCAGCAGTTCGGGGTTACAAGAGACCCAGTACTTC | CASSSGLQETQYF
. | TRBJ2-7 | TRBV20-1 | . | TGCAGTGCTAGCAGGACTAACGAGCAGTACTTC | CSASRTNEQYF
. | TRBJ2-7 | TRBV15 | . | TGTGCCACCAGCAGAGATAGGGGAAGTGGGGCGTGGACCTACGAGCAGTACTTC | CATSRDRGSGAWTYEQYF
. | TRBJ2-7 | TRBV7-9 | . | TGTGCCAGCAGCCCCCGCGGGACCCACGAGCAGTACTTC | CASSPRGTHEQYF